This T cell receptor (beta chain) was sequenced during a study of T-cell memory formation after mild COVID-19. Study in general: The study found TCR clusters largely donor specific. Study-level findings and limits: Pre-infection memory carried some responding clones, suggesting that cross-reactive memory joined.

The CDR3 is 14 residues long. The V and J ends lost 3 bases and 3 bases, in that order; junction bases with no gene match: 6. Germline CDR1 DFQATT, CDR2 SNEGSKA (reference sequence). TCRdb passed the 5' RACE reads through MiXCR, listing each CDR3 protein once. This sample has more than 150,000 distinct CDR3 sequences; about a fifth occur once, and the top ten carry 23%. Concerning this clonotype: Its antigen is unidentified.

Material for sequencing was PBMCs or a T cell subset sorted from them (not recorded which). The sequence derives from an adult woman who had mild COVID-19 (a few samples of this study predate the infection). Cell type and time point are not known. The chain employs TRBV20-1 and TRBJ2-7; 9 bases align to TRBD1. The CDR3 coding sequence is TGCAGTGCTAGGAGGACAGGGGCCTTCTACGAGCAGTACTTC. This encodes CSARRTGAFYEQYF.